This passage covers 19 T cell receptor beta chains from one sample sequenced in a study of T cell responses to AZD1222 COVID-19 vaccine. Sequenced by immunoSEQ multiplex PCR; TCRdb stores in-frame clones only, minus some. Of 70,000 to 95,000 clones listed, about 90% are singletons. The starting material was peripheral blood, obtained on day 0 of MenACWY control vaccination. The source of these receptors is an adult in good health.

This clone was detected only a few times. The chain joins TRBV5-1 to TRBJ2-3; D is uncertain. CDR3 size: 16 residues. The germline V gene has CDR1 SGHRS and CDR2 YFSETQ. V shed 2 bases and J shed 1 base, with 14 bases lying between them. The CDR3 DNA follows: TGCGCCAGCAGCTTTAATGTAGTATGGGGCACAGATACGCAGTATTTT. It translates to CASSFNVVWGTDTQYF.

The CDR3 is CASRAQYLAKNIQYF. CDR3 DNA sequence: TGTGCCAGCAGGGCTCAATACCTAGCCAAAAACATTCAGTACTTC. The chain carries TRBV6-4 and TRBJ2-4; D is unresolved. Deletions cut 6 bases from V and 0 bases from J, with 12 bases between. Germline V gene data show CDR1 as MRHNA and CDR2 as SNTAGT. The CDR3 is 15 residues long.

The chain recombines TRBV27 with TRBJ1-2; D unclear. The V end was cut by 3 bases, the J end by 7 bases, with 12 bases between. In germline, CDR1 is MNHEY, CDR2 SMNVEV (reference sequence). The CDR3 is 13 residues long. The CDR3 region has the DNA TGTGCCAGCAGTTTTGGAGGGCAAGGTGGCTACACCTTC. It yields the protein CASSFGGQGGYTF.

A few counts support this clone. The rearrangement joins TRBV3-1 (or the pseudogene TRBV3-2) to TRBJ2-2, with D uncertain. V gave up 8 bases and J gave up 4 bases, with 11 bases separating them. The CDR3 covers 13 residues. From germline, CDR1 is LGHDT and CDR2 YNNKEL (reference sequence). The CDR3 DNA follows: TGTGCCAGCGGTCAGGTAACCACCGGGGAGCTGTTTTTT. Amino acid sequence: CASGQVTTGELFF.

The V gene is TRBV4-2, the J gene TRBJ2-4; 12 bases map to TRBD2. Unmatched junction bases numbered 8, after V lost 1 base and J lost 7 bases. Germline CDR1 is LGHNA and CDR2 is YNFKEQ. This CDR3 region has 17 residues. The CDR3 DNA follows: TGTGCCAGCAGCCAAGGATCTAGCGGGGGGGTTTTTAACATTCAGTACTTC. It specifies CASSQGSSGGVFNIQYF.

The CDR3 loop reads CATSAGAASGDYNEQFF. The CDR3 DNA reads as TGTGCCACCAGTGCCGGGGCGGCTAGCGGGGATTACAATGAGCAGTTCTTC. The genes are TRBV24-1 and TRBJ2-1; 9 positions agree with TRBD2. The CDR3 has 17 amino acids. The junction had 11 bases not matched to a gene; V was cut back by 5 bases and J by 4 bases. CDR1 and CDR2 (germline): KGHDR, SFDVKD.

The J gene is TRBJ1-2, the V gene TRBV7-2, with D possibly matching TRBD1 (6 bases). The CDR3 consists of 13 residues. V gave up 3 bases and J gave up 5 bases, with 10 bases separating them. Germline V CDR1 and CDR2: SGHTA, FQGNSA. CDR3: CASSFRTVYGYTF. DNA of the CDR3: TGTGCCAGCAGCTTCCGGACAGTATATGGCTACACCTTC.

The rearrangement joins TRBV10-3 to TRBJ1-1; a weak D match, TRBD1 (5 bases). CDR1 is ENHRY and CDR2 is SYGVKD in the germline V gene. Trimming shortened V by 10 bases and J by 0 bases, and 12 bases separated the two germline ends. This CDR3 comprises 13 residues. The CDR3 DNA reads as TGTGCCACCGCCGCGGACATGAACACTGAAGCTTTCTTT. Encoded protein: CATAADMNTEAFF.

This clone was seen only a few times. The chain combines TRBV3-1 (or the pseudogene TRBV3-2) with TRBJ1-6, with a possible D match to TRBD1 (5 bases). CDR3 length equals 15 residues. Trimming pared 0 bases from V and 7 bases from J, leaving 10 bases between. CDR1 and CDR2 (germline): LGHDT, YNNKEL (reference sequence). The CDR3 here is CASSQDAGRNSPLHF. CDR3 nucleotide sequence: TGTGCCAGCAGCCAAGACGCAGGGCGCAATTCACCCCTCCACTTT.

This chain links TRBV6-4 with TRBJ2-3; 7 bases align to TRBD1. The CDR3 extends over 14 amino acids. J was trimmed by 2 bases and V by 4 bases; bases with no gene match: 3. CDR1 MRHNA and CDR2 SNTAGT come from the germline V gene. The CDR3 protein is CASSAQGDTDTQYF. The CDR3, as DNA: TGTGCCAGCAGTGCTCAGGGGGACACAGATACGCAGTATTTT.

This chain joins TRBV19 and TRBJ1-2; tentatively, D is TRBD1 (5 bases). The CDR3 totals 16 residues. From germline, CDR1 is LNHDA and CDR2 SQIVND (reference sequence). The V gene lost 6 bases and the J gene lost 0 bases, with 17 bases spanning the gap. The CDR3 region has the DNA TGTGCCAGTAGCCCCCTCGCGGGGCCCTCTAACTATGGCTACACCTTC. This encodes CASSPLAGPSNYGYTF.

The J gene is TRBJ1-5, the V gene TRBV28; D gene unclear. Per germline, CDR1 MDHEN and CDR2 SYDVKM. The CDR3 length is 13 residues. V was trimmed by 3 bases and J by 7 bases, leaving 10 bases between them. This CDR3 is CASSFDWGQPQHF. The CDR3 DNA follows: TGTGCCAGCAGTTTTGACTGGGGACAGCCCCAGCATTTT.

The CDR3 DNA reads TGTGCCAGCAGCTCCGTCTACAGGGAGGTTGGTCAGCCCCAGCATTTT. Translating it yields CASSSVYREVGQPQHF. V is TRBV7-8 and J is TRBJ1-5; D may be TRBD1 (6 bases). CDR1 is SGHVS and CDR2 is FQNEAQ in the germline V gene. CDR3 length equals 16 residues. V shed 4 bases and J shed 6 bases, with 19 bases lying between them.

This clone was seen a single time. The chain carries TRBV6-5 and TRBJ1-1, with a tentative D call TRBD1 (6 bases). The germline V gene has CDR1 MNHEY and CDR2 SVGAGI. The CDR3 is 13 amino acids. V was shortened by 6 bases and J by 4 bases, with 12 bases between the two germline ends. The chain's CDR3 is CASRAQGITEAFF. The CDR3 coding sequence is TGTGCCAGCAGGGCACAGGGAATCACTGAAGCTTTCTTT.

The chain links TRBV4-3 to TRBJ1-1; D call uncertain. CDR1 LGHNA and CDR2 YSLEER come from the germline V gene. The CDR3 extends over 15 amino acids. V lost 4 bases and J 0 bases, leaving 12 bases between the germline ends. The CDR3 DNA is TGCGCCAGCAGCCTGAGGTGGTCGATGAACACTGAAGCTTTCTTT. Amino acid sequence: CASSLRWSMNTEAFF.

This sequence joins TRBV6-5 and TRBJ1-3; D is uncertain. The CDR3 contains 14 residues. The germline gives CDR1 MNHEY, CDR2 SVGAGI. Trimming removed 5 bases from V and 10 bases from J, with 18 bases in between. The CDR3 here is CASSPIDSGGTIYF. DNA of the CDR3: TGTGCCAGCAGTCCGATCGACTCCGGCGGAACCATATATTTT.

This rearrangement joins TRBV6-2 or TRBV6-3 to TRBJ2-7; perhaps TRBD2 as D (5 bases). V was cut by 0 bases and J by 7 bases, with 10 bases left in between. This CDR3 has 13 amino acids. The V gene's germline CDR1 is MNHEY and CDR2 SVGEGT. The CDR3 nucleotides read TGTGCCAGCAGTTACTCTGGGCGCGGGGAGCAGTACTTC. Protein: CASSYSGRGEQYF.

The gene calls are TRBV6-2 or TRBV6-3 and TRBJ1-1; D possibly corresponds to TRBD1 (6 bases). CDR3 size: 14 residues. CDR1 MNHEY and CDR2 SVGEGT come from the germline V gene. V was shortened by 0 bases and J by 11 bases, with 16 bases between the two germline ends. In DNA form, the CDR3 reads TGTGCCAGCAGTTACTCGGACAGCCGGGGGTATGCTTTCTTT. Translating gives CASSYSDSRGYAFF.

The chain recombines TRBV7-2 with TRBJ2-5; D is perhaps TRBD1 or TRBD2 (5 bases each). V shed 5 bases and J shed 7 bases, with 14 bases lying between them. Germline loops: CDR1 SGHTA, CDR2 FQGNSA. This CDR3 has 13 amino acids. CDR3 DNA: TGTGCCAGCAGCGGACCGGGACGGGGGACCCAGTACTTC. Amino acids: CASSGPGRGTQYF.